The T cell receptor (beta chain) described here comes from a study of blood T cells in healthy people across ages. Whole-study results and caveats: With age, beta diversity per million T cells declined roughly linearly, significantly by approximately 40. The study found more naive CD4+ cells and higher diversity in long-lived than aged donors.

V was clipped by 2 bases and J by 1 base; unmatched bases: 10. CDR1 and CDR2 (germline): MGHRA, YSYEKL. This CDR3 region has 17 residues. It was with a sample-barcoded 5' primer and a J-beta primer mix that a second PCR of roughly 7 to 12 cycles was run. TCRdb itself ran the 5' RACE reads through MiXCR, one entry per CDR3 protein. Seen here are 950,000 to 1,200,000 distinct CDR3 sequences, around two fifths observed once, and the top ten hold less than 15%. Approximately 9.2 milliliters was the volume of peripheral blood drawn from each donor. Concerning this clonotype: Its antigen is currently unknown.

Sequenced material: blood. The chain has TRBV4-1 and TRBJ2-5; TRBD1 matches 7 bases. This clonotype originated in a man aged 18 to 35 in good health. The CDR3 DNA reads as TGCGCCAGCAGCCAATTAACAGGGGCTAGAACCCAAGAGACCCAGTACTTC. Its translation: CASSQLTGARTQETQYF.